This TCR beta chain was obtained from a study of shared clonotypes between healthy human individuals. Study results and caveats: Larger richness was generally estimated for naive than memory subsets.

Profiled with immunoSEQ multiplex PCR; TCRdb holds only in-frame clones, not every one. The sample includes over a million clones, approximately 97% seen only once; the top ten take approximately 1.2%. This CDR3 has 14 amino acids. V lost 2 bases, J lost 0 bases, and 8 bases lay in between. Germline loops: CDR1 SGHRS, CDR2 YFSETQ. Remarks on this clone: The antigen is not known. Other nucleotide sequences from this sample produce the same CDR3.

The clonotype was recovered from a man aged 25 to 40 in good health. This chain joins TRBV5-1 and TRBJ1-1, with D possibly matching TRBD1 (5 bases). Sequenced input: naive CD4+ T cells sorted from blood. Stated subset: CD45RA+ positively selected. DNA of the CDR3: TGCGCCAGCAGCTTATCAGGGATGAACACTGAAGCTTTCTTT. Translating it yields CASSLSGMNTEAFF.